The 22 T cell receptor beta chains below were found in one sample sequenced in a study of blood T cell repertoires in COVID-19 (dated by TCRdb to between 2020 and 2021). Receptor libraries were prepared by the immunoSEQ multiplex PCR assay. The immuneACCESS repertoire file appears here via TCRdb, limited to in-frame rearrangements. These files lack a portion of the clones; in checked studies, under half of the deficit traces to unresolved V genes, and the cause of the others is not known. Here the sample has a few hundred thousand clones; around nine tenths occur a single time. The ten biggest clones cover 5.5% to 7.5% of the sample. The sample comprised peripheral blood. Every receptor here comes from a woman between 70 and 85 years old with active or convalescent COVID-19.

The CDR3 region is CASGPPGQDYEQYF. The DNA of the CDR3 is TGTGCCAGCGGCCCCCCCGGACAGGACTACGAGCAGTACTTC. The V and J genes are TRBV21-1 and TRBJ2-7; TRBD1 was called by the table and not checked on the DNA. TRBV21-1 is annotated as a pseudogene. The CDR3 totals 14 residues.

The chain is built from TRBV6-5 and TRBJ1-5; D uncertain. CDR1 is MNHEY, CDR2 SVGAGI, per germline. The CDR3 spans 13 residues. V was trimmed by 7 bases and J by 1 base, leaving 8 bases between them. The CDR3 DNA is TGTGCCAGCATGGGAGACAGCAATCAGCCCCAGCATTTT. This sequence encodes CASMGDSNQPQHF.

The V call is TRBV7-9, the J call TRBJ1-1; 9 positions agree with TRBD1. CDR1 is SEHNR and CDR2 is FQNEAQ in the germline V gene (reference sequence). Unmatched junction bases numbered 8, after V lost 5 bases and J lost 4 bases. This CDR3 has 15 amino acids. CDR3 amino acids: CASSPQRQGGTEAFF. CDR3 DNA sequence: TGTGCCAGCAGCCCCCAACGACAGGGGGGCACTGAAGCTTTCTTT.

The chain recombines TRBV4-1 with TRBJ2-1; TRBD2 matches 8 bases. Germline-derived CDR1 and CDR2 are MGHRA and YSYEKL. The CDR3 extends over 14 amino acids. V lost 1 base and J lost 9; bases outside the gene matches: 5. CDR3 bases: TGCGCCAGCAGCCAAGCCGGGGGGGCGGTTGAGCAGTTCTTC. Protein sequence: CASSQAGGAVEQFF.

The rearrangement uses TRBV7-8 and TRBJ1-1; D is unclear. The germline CDR1 and CDR2 sequences are SGHVS and FQNEAQ. Between the trimmed V and J ends, which lost 0 bases and 4 bases, there was a span of 6 bases. CDR3 length: 13 residues. CDR3: CASSLAPSTEAFF. The CDR3 bases are TGTGCCAGCAGCTTAGCCCCCAGCACTGAAGCTTTCTTT. The complete variable domain, with remaining parts taken from reference TRBV7-8 and TRBJ1-1, reads GAGVSQSPRYKVAKRGQDVALRCDPISGHVSLFWYQQALGQGPEFLTYFQNEAQLDKSGLPSDRFFAERPEGSVSTLKIQRTQQEDSAVYLCASSLAPSTEAFFGQGTRLTVV.

The chain links TRBV10-3 to TRBJ1-1, with unresolved D. With 3 bases removed from V and 2 bases from J, the gap between germline ends came to 13 bases. Germline V CDR1 and CDR2: ENHRY, SYGVKD. CDR3 size: 15 residues. The DNA for the CDR3 is TGTGCCATCAGTGAAAGGGAAGGGAGAAACACTGAAGCTTTCTTT. Translated, it gives CAISEREGRNTEAFF.

The CDR3 coding sequence is TGTGCTAGTGGTTTGGCTCAGGGGGCTTACTATGGCTACACCTTC. This encodes CASGLAQGAYYGYTF. The chain uses TRBV12-5 and TRBJ1-2; TRBD1 aligns across 8 bases. The length of the CDR3 is 15 residues. With V trimmed by 1 base and J by 3 bases, 4 bases remained unmatched. Per germline, CDR1 LGHNT and CDR2 FRNRAP.

V and J are TRBV4-3 and TRBJ1-5; D uncertain. Trimming removed 1 base from V and 1 base from J, with 11 bases in between. The germline V gene has CDR1 LGHNA and CDR2 YSLEER. The CDR3 consists of 16 residues. CDR3 coding DNA: TGCGCCAGCAGCCAAGGGAGGGCGGGAAGCAATCAGCCCCAGCATTTT. Residues: CASSQGRAGSNQPQHF.

V gene TRBV11-2 combines with J gene TRBJ2-5; D possibly corresponds to TRBD2 (5 bases). The CDR3 length is 13 residues. Per germline, CDR1 SGHAT and CDR2 FQNNGV. V was cut by 3 bases and J by 5 bases, with 10 bases left in between. CDR3 amino acids: CASSLWELETQYF. DNA of the CDR3: TGTGCCAGCAGCTTGTGGGAGCTGGAGACCCAGTACTTC.

The genes are TRBV4-3 and TRBJ2-1; unclear D gene. The CDR3 spans 15 residues. V gave up 4 bases and J gave up 0 bases, with 10 bases separating them. Germline CDR1 is LGHNA and CDR2 is YSLEER. In nucleotides, the CDR3 is TGCGCCAGCAGCCCCTCAAGAGCCTCCTACAATGAGCAGTTCTTC. It translates to CASSPSRASYNEQFF.

The CDR3 reads CASSPYRANYGYTF. CDR3 coding DNA: TGTGCCAGCTCACCATACAGGGCTAACTATGGCTACACCTTC. The chain is built from TRBV18 and TRBJ1-2; a weak D match, TRBD1 (6 bases). Trimming left V 2 bases short and J 0 bases short, with 7 bases between. The CDR3 loop spans 14 amino acids. The germline CDR1 and CDR2 sequences are KGHSH and LQKENI. Based on the CDR3 plus reference TRBV18 and TRBJ1-2, the full variable domain is NAGVMQNPRHLVRRRGQEARLRCSPMKGHSHVYWYRQLPEEGLKFMVYLQKENIIDESGMPKERFSAEFPKEGPSILRIQQVVRGDSAAYFCASSPYRANYGYTFGSGTRLTVV.

The V gene is TRBV5-1, the J gene TRBJ2-5, with unresolved D. This CDR3 comprises 12 residues. Germline V lookup: CDR1 SGHRS, CDR2 YFSETQ. The V end lost 7 bases, the J end lost 2 bases, and 9 bases lay between the germline ends. The CDR3 DNA follows: TGCGCCAGCGCGCGCTCTCAAGAGACCCAGTACTTC. Amino acids: CASARSQETQYF.

The chain has TRBV27 and TRBJ1-5; TRBD1 is a possible D gene (5 bases). The CDR3 runs 12 residues. Trimming took off 3 bases at V and 7 bases at J, with 7 bases between the two ends. CDR1 and CDR2 from the germline V gene are MNHEY and SMNVEV (reference sequence). In nucleotides, the CDR3 is TGTGCCAGCAGTTTTCGGGGGCAGCCCCAGCATTTT. Translation: CASSFRGQPQHF.

The V and J genes are TRBV11-2 and TRBJ2-7, with D tentatively TRBD1 (6 bases). The length of the CDR3 is 14 residues. CDR1 SGHAT and CDR2 FQNNGV come from the germline V gene. Trimming removed 2 bases at V and 6 bases at J, with 14 bases between. CDR3 sequence (DNA): TGTGCCAGCAGCTTAAGCCCCCAGGGGAGCGAGCAGTACTTC. This sequence encodes CASSLSPQGSEQYF.

The chain links TRBV27 to TRBJ2-1; D not certain. The CDR3 covers 14 residues. The V end was cut by 8 bases, the J end by 0 bases, with 11 bases between. Germline CDR1 and CDR2: MNHEY and SMNVEV (reference sequence). The CDR3 sequence: CASGYISSYNEQFF. The DNA of the CDR3 is TGTGCCAGCGGTTACATAAGCTCCTACAATGAGCAGTTCTTC.

The J gene is TRBJ2-3, the V gene TRBV20-1, with 8 bases identical to TRBD2. The CDR3 loop spans 17 amino acids. J gave up 3 bases and V 3 bases, and 14 bases lay outside the gene matches. Looked up from germline, CDR1 is DFQATT and CDR2 is SNEGSKA (reference sequence). The CDR3 is CSASHGGGWTRTDTQYF. Here the CDR3 DNA reads TGCAGTGCTAGTCATGGCGGGGGGTGGACTAGGACAGATACGCAGTATTTT.

The rearrangement links TRBV25-1 to TRBJ2-7; weak D call: TRBD2 (6 bases). CDR1 is MGHDK, CDR2 SYGVNS, per germline. Deletions cut 4 bases from V and 2 bases from J, with 18 bases between. The CDR3 sequence is 16 residues long. Here the CDR3 reads CASSASRAGRTYEQYF. The DNA for the CDR3 is TGTGCCAGCAGTGCCTCTCGGGCAGGGAGGACCTACGAGCAGTACTTC.

This chain connects TRBV6-5 to TRBJ1-5; TRBD1 matches at 9 bases. Losses at the gene ends were 10 bases for V and 4 bases for J; bases not matched to a gene: 8. The germline V gene encodes CDR1 MNHEY and CDR2 SVGAGI. This CDR3 contains 14 residues. The CDR3 nucleotides read TGTGCCACCTCCGGGGACAGGGTGAATCAGCCCCAGCATTTT. This sequence encodes CATSGDRVNQPQHF.

There are a few counts of this clone. This chain uses TRBV18 with TRBJ2-1, with TRBD2 matching over 13 bases. Germline trimming cut 8 bases from V and 7 bases from J; bases unmatched to any gene: 5. The CDR3 consists of 14 residues. Per germline, CDR1 KGHSH and CDR2 LQKENI. This CDR3 is CASRTSGGANEQFF. The CDR3 nucleotides read TGTGCCAGCCGTACTAGCGGGGGGGCGAATGAGCAGTTCTTC.

The gene calls are TRBV7-2 and TRBJ2-2; TRBD2 aligns across 8 bases. The J segment lost 5 bases and the V segment lost 1 base, leaving 6 bases of the junction unmatched. Germline assignment: CDR1 SGHTA and CDR2 FQGNSA. This CDR3 is 16 amino acids long. The CDR3 is CASSLELQRGTGELFF. DNA for the CDR3: TGTGCCAGCAGCTTAGAGTTGCAGCGGGGGACCGGGGAGCTGTTTTTT. Supplemented by reference TRBV7-2 and TRBJ2-2, the full variable domain reads GAGVSQSPSNKVTEKGKDVELRCDPISGHTALYWYRQSLGQGLEFLIYFQGNSAPDKSGLPSDRFSAERTGGSVSTLTIQRTQQEDSAVYLCASSLELQRGTGELFFGEGSRLTVL.

The chain is built from TRBV7-9 and TRBJ1-5, with 8 bases fitting TRBD1. After removal of 3 bases from V and 7 bases from J, the junction contained 5 bases not matched to a gene. The CDR3 consists of 14 residues. The germline gives CDR1 SEHNR, CDR2 FQNEAQ (reference sequence). The CDR3 region is CASSLDRVEQPQHF. The CDR3 DNA follows: TGTGCCAGCAGCTTGGACAGGGTGGAGCAGCCCCAGCATTTT. The full variable domain, with the rest looked up from reference TRBV7-9 and TRBJ1-5, is DTGVSQNPRHKITKRGQNVTFRCDPISEHNRLYWYRQTLGQGPEFLTYFQNEAQLEKSRLLSDRFSAERPKGSFSTLEIQRTEQGDSAMYLCASSLDRVEQPQHFGDGTRLSIL.

V is TRBV19 and J is TRBJ2-2; D gene ambiguous. This CDR3 has 14 residues. The ends were cut back, 5 bases at V and 4 bases at J, with 11 bases in the middle. CDR1 is LNHDA and CDR2 is SQIVND in the germline V gene (reference sequence). Here the CDR3 reads CASSRSDTTGELFF. The CDR3 nucleotides are TGTGCCAGTAGTCGTTCAGACACCACCGGGGAGCTGTTTTTT.